The 10 T cell receptor beta chains presented below share a single source sample, sequenced in a study of tumor and adjacent non-tumor tissue in lung cancer. Three rounds of nested PCR, following a modified ARM-PCR protocol, produced the TCRbeta library. TCRdb re-derived calls from the multiplex PCR reads in MiXCR, one entry per CDR3 protein. Of approximately 120,000 distinct CDR3 sequences listed, under 65% are singletons. No cell sorting was done before RNA was extracted from the tissue. This non-tumor lung sample came from over 3 cm beyond the tumor edge. The sequenced sample was distant non-tumor lung tissue. All receptors derive from a man aged 55 to 70 with non-small cell lung cancer.

The V gene is TRBV2, the J gene TRBJ2-5; 8 nucleotides align to TRBD2. There are 15 residues in the CDR3. Germline CDR1 SNHLY, CDR2 FYNNEI. The trim removed 8 bases at V and 4 bases at J, leaving 12 bases unmatched. The CDR3 coding sequence is TGTGCCAGCCCTCGGGAGGGTAGCGGGATAGAGACCCAGTACTTC. Its protein product is CASPREGSGIETQYF.

For this clonotype: This may come from a read error, since a much larger clone is one base off. The chain employs TRBV5-5 and TRBJ2-7, with 14 bases identical to TRBD2. Germline lookup yields CDR1 SGHKS and CDR2 YYEKEE (reference sequence). There are 15 residues in the CDR3. The trim removed 4 bases at V and 6 bases at J, leaving 6 bases unmatched. This chain's CDR3 is CASSEGLAGDCEQYF. Written as DNA, the CDR3 is TGTGCCAGCAGCGAGGGACTAGCGGGAGACTGCGAGCAGTACTTC.

This clonotype was picked up many times. CDR3 protein: CSAPTDRGEGYTF. Here the CDR3 DNA reads TGCAGTGCCCCAACCGACAGGGGAGAAGGCTACACCTTC. The chain is built from TRBV20-1 and TRBJ1-2; 8 bases line up with TRBD1. The V segment lost 6 bases and the J segment 8 bases; nucleotides outside the gene matches: 11. The germline gives CDR1 DFQATT, CDR2 SNEGSKA (reference sequence). CDR3 length: 13 amino acids.

As concerns this clonotype: Its ends do not fully match the called genes, so a read error is possible. The chain is built from TRBV12-3 or TRBV12-4 and TRBJ2-7; D gene ambiguous. The CDR3 extends over 15 amino acids. The CDR3 protein is CAGSLAGQVLDDQYF. As DNA, the CDR3 is TGTGCCGGCAGTTTAGCTGGGCAGGTCCTCGACGATCAGTACTTC.

This clonotype appeared a single time. This is likely a read error, given that the CDR3 carries no conserved phenylalanine or tryptophan at its end. It is unclear where the CDR3 begins or ends on the DNA, so no DNA is shown, and the CDR3 is as TCRdb lists it. This chain links TRBV6-6 with TRBJ2-7; TRBD1, as called in the table, went unchecked against the DNA. The germline V gene has CDR1 MNHNY and CDR2 SVGAGI (reference sequence). The CDR3 contains 16 residues when both ends are counted. The CDR3 is CASSYSLDRGRSRPYL.

Comment on this clonotype: One end of the junction fails to match germline, which may point to a read error. V is TRBV11-1 and J is TRBJ2-1; D unclear. CDR3 length equals 15 residues. Germline CDR1 and CDR2: SGHAT and FQDESV (reference sequence). The CDR3 coding sequence is TGTGCCAGCAATCGTCTGACCGGCTCCTACAATGGGCAGTTCTTC. Protein sequence: CASNRLTGSYNGQFF.

The rearrangement uses TRBV2 and TRBJ2-5; the match to TRBD2 covers 12 bases. This CDR3 has 16 amino acids. The junction had 5 bases not matched to a gene; V was cut back by 3 bases and J by 3 bases. Germline V lookup: CDR1 SNHLY, CDR2 FYNNEI. CDR3 coding DNA: TGTGCCAGCAGTGATGGGCCTAGCGGGGGGGAAGAGACCCAGTACTTC. As protein: CASSDGPSGGEETQYF.

This clonotype was observed once. This clone may be a read error of a much larger clone one base away. The genes are TRBV6-6 and TRBJ2-2; D call uncertain. V gave up 0 bases and J gave up 0 bases, with 11 bases separating them. Looked up from germline, CDR1 is MNHNY and CDR2 is SVGAGI (reference sequence). CDR3 length equals 17 residues. This CDR3 reads CASSYSWAPTNTGELFF. The CDR3 region has the DNA TGTGCCAGCAGTTACTCGTGGGCACCCACGAACACCGGGGAGCTGTTTTTT.

This clonotype was seen only a few times. This chain connects TRBV19 to TRBJ1-2, with no clear D. The CDR3 runs 12 residues. V was shortened by 6 bases and J by 0 bases, with 5 bases between the two germline ends. CDR1 and CDR2 (germline): LNHDA, SQIVND (reference sequence). CDR3 sequence: CASRTPNYGYTF. The CDR3 bases are TGTGCCAGTAGGACCCCTAACTATGGCTACACCTTC.

The sample holds many counts of this clonotype. The chain is built from TRBV28 and TRBJ2-5; possible D gene TRBD1, 6 bases. CDR3 length: 16 residues. Trimming cost V 2 bases and J 1 base, with 14 bases left between them. Germline V gives CDR1 MDHEN, CDR2 SYDVKM. The CDR3 sequence is CASSLISGRGQETQYF. Written as DNA, the CDR3 is TGTGCCAGCAGTTTAATCTCGGGCAGGGGCCAAGAGACCCAGTACTTC.